The rows below give T cell receptor beta chains drawn from one sample of a study of shared clonotypes between healthy human individuals. Produced via immunoSEQ multiplex PCR; TCRdb's table is partial and in-frame only. The table includes approximately 840,000 clones, approximately 96% detected once. The material sequenced was naive CD8+ T cells sorted from blood. The receptors come from a man aged 30 to 45 in good health. CDR3s include the opening cysteine and the closing phenylalanine or tryptophan. Each record gives: CDR3 length, V gene, D gene, J gene, clone size, CDR3 DNA, CDR3 protein. A D gene is named only where the DNA matches it firmly. Size is omitted from some rows. Given values are once, few, many or a class for expanded clones.

14	TRBV28	-	TRBJ1-5	once	TGTGCCAGCACCCCAATACCAGGGAATCAGCCCCAGCATTTT	CASTPIPGNQPQHF
15	TRBV27	TRBD2	TRBJ2-2	-	TGTGCCAGCAGTGCGAGCGGGAGCGGGACCGGGGAGCTGTTTTTT	CASSASGSGTGELFF
16	TRBV19	TRBD1	TRBJ2-1	-	TGTGCCAGTAGTCCAGCCGGGACCTGGACAGGCAATGAGCAGTTCTTC	CASSPAGTWTGNEQFF
14	TRBV28	-	TRBJ1-1	-	TGTGCCAGCAGTTTTCAGGGTCTGAACACTGAAGCTTTCTTT	CASSFQGLNTEAFF
17	TRBV6-4	-	TRBJ2-7	-	TGTGCCAGCAGTGACTCTGGGCTTCCTGAGAGCTCCTACGAGCAGTACTTC	CASSDSGLPESSYEQYF
16	TRBV2	TRBD2	TRBJ2-7	-	TGTGCCAGCAGTGACCCCCTGGGCGGGAGAGGGTACGAGCAGTACTTC	CASSDPLGGRGYEQYF
17	TRBV5-4	TRBD2	TRBJ2-2	-	TGTGCCAGCAGCGGGACGGGGACTAGCGGGACGGCCGGGGAGCTGTTTTTT	CASSGTGTSGTAGELFF
13	TRBV5-1	-	TRBJ2-7	-	TGCGCCAGCAGCCAAGGACGGGGGTACGAGCAGTACTTC	CASSQGRGYEQYF
15	TRBV7-9	-	TRBJ2-6	once	TGTGCCAGCAGCCCCCCCGGGGGTGGGGCCAACGTCCTGACTTTC	CASSPPGGGANVLTF
13	TRBV11-2	TRBD1	TRBJ2-5	-	TGTGCCAGCAGACACACAGGGGAAGAGACCCAGTACTTC	CASRHTGEETQYF
11	TRBV29-1	-	TRBJ2-7	-	TGCAGCGTTATACAGGGTTACGAGCAGTACTTC	CSVIQGYEQYF
14	TRBV5-4	-	TRBJ1-5	-	TGTGCCAGCAGCTTGTGGGGCAGCAATCAGCCCCAGCATTTT	CASSLWGSNQPQHF
16	TRBV11-2	TRBD1	TRBJ2-2	-	TGTGCCAGCAGCTCACCAAGACAGGGTAGAGCCGGGGAGCTGTTTTTT	CASSSPRQGRAGELFF
16	TRBV14	-	TRBJ1-1	-	TGTGCCAGCAGCCAGGACTTAGGCGGAATGAACACTGAAGCTTTCTTT	CASSQDLGGMNTEAFF
12	TRBV5-1	-	TRBJ2-2	-	TGCGCCAGCAGCCCTAACACCGGGGAGCTGTTTTTT	CASSPNTGELFF
13	TRBV7-7	-	TRBJ2-1	-	TGTGCTAGCAGCTTAGATGAGGGATGGGAGCAGTTCTTC	CASSLDEGWEQFF
14	TRBV30	-	TRBJ1-2	-	TGTGCCTGGAGTCCGGGTGGCCCCCGCTATGGCTACACCTTC	CAWSPGGPRYGYTF
17	TRBV7-9	TRBD2	TRBJ2-1	-	TGTGCCAGCAGCTCCCCTCGGGGGACTAGCGGCTACAATGAGCAGTTCTTC	CASSSPRGTSGYNEQFF
14	TRBV4-1	-	TRBJ2-7	-	TGCGCCAGCAGCACTGAAGCGGGCCGCTACGAGCAGTACTTC	CASSTEAGRYEQYF
12	TRBV7-9	-	TRBJ2-7	-	TGTGCCAGCACTACCGTAAGCCACGAGCAGTACTTC	CASTTVSHEQYF
14	TRBV27	-	TRBJ1-5	-	TGTGCCAGCAGTGATACGGATAGCAATCAGCCCCAGCATTTT	CASSDTDSNQPQHF
15	TRBV7-9	TRBD2	TRBJ2-3	-	TGTGCCGGAAGGACTAGCGGGACTAGCACAGATACGCAGTATTTT	CAGRTSGTSTDTQYF
14	TRBV7-8	TRBD1	TRBJ1-4	-	TGTGCCAGCAGCTCCGGGACAGGCTCCGAAAAACTGTTTTTT	CASSSGTGSEKLFF
16	TRBV6-6	-	TRBJ2-7	-	TGTGCCAGCAGTTACTCAGGGGAACCCACATTCGGCGAGCAGTACTTC	CASSYSGEPTFGEQYF
13	TRBV6-5	-	TRBJ2-7	-	TGTGCCAGCAGCTACACTGGGACCTACGAGCAGTACTTC	CASSYTGTYEQYF
18	TRBV14	-	TRBJ2-3	once	TGTGCCAGCAGCCAAGACGACAGTGTCCTTCGGGGCACAGATACGCAGTATTTT	CASSQDDSVLRGTDTQYF
11	TRBV7-9	-	TRBJ2-7	-	TGTGCCAGCAGTAGAAGGGGCGAGCAGTACTTC	CASSRRGEQYF
17	TRBV19	-	TRBJ2-1	-	TGTGCCAGTAGTATTTGGGGTGCTAGGCGGGACTACAATGAGCAGTTCTTC	CASSIWGARRDYNEQFF
14	TRBV6-5	TRBD1	TRBJ1-5	-	TGTGCCAGCAGGGACAGGGGGAGCAATCAGCCCCAGCATTTT	CASRDRGSNQPQHF
14	TRBV29-1	-	TRBJ2-3	-	TGCAGCGTTGATTCCGGGCGAGGACGAGATACGCAGTATTTT	CSVDSGRGRDTQYF
15	TRBV5-4	-	TRBJ2-1	-	TGTGCCAGCAGCGTCGGGAGACACGCGGGGAATGAGCAGTTCTTC	CASSVGRHAGNEQFF
13	TRBV7-9	-	TRBJ2-7	-	TGTGCCAGCAGCTCTCGACAGAGCTACGAGCAGTACTTC	CASSSRQSYEQYF
13	TRBV4-1	-	TRBJ2-7	-	TGCGCCAGCAGCCAAGGGGGTGTATACGAGCAGTACTTC	CASSQGGVYEQYF
16	TRBV7-2	-	TRBJ1-5	-	TGTGCCAGCAGTTCCACGCACAGGACCCTCGGGGAGCCCCAGCATTTT	CASSSTHRTLGEPQHF
17	TRBV5-6	TRBD2	TRBJ2-5	-	TGTGCCAGCAGCCCGATAGGCCTAGCGGTGGTCCAAGAGACCCAGTACTTC	CASSPIGLAVVQETQYF
15	TRBV25-1	-	TRBJ2-5	-	TGTGCCAGCAGTGAATACTTGGGGCTTGAAGAGACCCAGTACTTC	CASSEYLGLEETQYF
11	TRBV29-1	-	TRBJ2-7	-	TGCAGCGTTGTTGAAAGATACGAGCAGTACTTC	CSVVERYEQYF
14	TRBV13	TRBD2	TRBJ2-5	-	TGTGCCAACAGCTCCGGGACTAGCGAAGAGACCCAGTACTTC	CANSSGTSEETQYF
11	TRBV25-1	-	TRBJ2-7	-	TGTGCCAGCAGTGAGGATTACGAGCAGTACTTC	CASSEDYEQYF
15	TRBV9	-	TRBJ1-5	-	TGTGCCAGCAGCCCGGGTGGCTATAGCAATCAGCCCCAGCATTTT	CASSPGGYSNQPQHF
17	TRBV11-2	TRBD1	TRBJ2-2	-	TGTGCCAGCAGCTTAGGATTTCACAGGGGAGACACCGGGGAGCTGTTTTTT	CASSLGFHRGDTGELFF
16	TRBV28	TRBD2	TRBJ2-2	-	TGTGCCAGCAACCTTAGCGGGTGGGGCATAACCGGGGAGCTGTTTTTT	CASNLSGWGITGELFF
17	TRBV4-1	TRBD1	TRBJ1-4	-	TGCGCCAGCAGCCATCCCCAGGGGGGACAGCTTAATGAAAAACTGTTTTTT	CASSHPQGGQLNEKLFF
14	TRBV14	-	TRBJ2-7	-	TGTGCCAGCTCCCAACCGGGCAGGCCGGACGAGCAGTACTTC	CASSQPGRPDEQYF
15	TRBV4-1	-	TRBJ1-4	-	TGCGCCAGCAGCGGCGGGGAGCGGGGTAATGAAAAACTGTTTTTT	CASSGGERGNEKLFF
18	TRBV19	TRBD1	TRBJ2-2	-	TGTGCCAGTAGTCTACCGACAGGGCGTTCGGTAAACACCGGGGAGCTGTTTTTT	CASSLPTGRSVNTGELFF
14	TRBV27	-	TRBJ1-4	-	TGTGCCAGCAGTTTGGGGGGGAGGGGAGAAAAACTGTTTTTT	CASSLGGRGEKLFF
17	TRBV29-1	TRBD2	TRBJ2-1	-	TGCAGCGTTGAGGGACCCATAGCGGGAGCAGGGGGTAATGAGCAGTTCTTC	CSVEGPIAGAGGNEQFF
13	TRBV6-6	-	TRBJ1-1	-	TGTGCCAGCAGCCAGGGGTCAGCTGATGAAGCTTTCTTT	CASSQGSADEAFF
14	TRBV5-1	-	TRBJ2-5	-	TGCGCCAGCAGTCTCCCGGCGTCACAAGAGACCCAGTACTTC	CASSLPASQETQYF
15	TRBV28	-	TRBJ1-5	-	TGTGCCAGCAGTTTCCCCCCAGACAACAATCAGCCCCAGCATTTT	CASSFPPDNNQPQHF
15	TRBV28	-	TRBJ2-2	-	TGTGCCAGCAGTTTCGGGACATCGAACACCGGGGAGCTGTTTTTT	CASSFGTSNTGELFF
12	TRBV2	-	TRBJ2-7	-	TGTGCCAGCACCGGGCCTCATTACGAGCAGTACTTC	CASTGPHYEQYF
18	TRBV7-8	TRBD1	TRBJ1-2	once	TGTGCCAGCAGCTTATACCCGAACCTTGACAGGGGGCAGGATGGCTACACCTTC	CASSLYPNLDRGQDGYTF